Presented here are 14 T cell receptor beta chains from one specimen sequenced in a study of T cell responses to AZD1222 COVID-19 vaccine. Measured with immunoSEQ multiplex PCR; TCRdb has only the in-frame clones, and not every one. This sample yields roughly 130,000 clones, of which 88% are seen a single time; roughly 7.4% belongs to the top ten. The material sequenced was peripheral blood, taken on day 0 of AZD1222 vaccination. Every receptor here comes from an adult in good health.

This clone occurred once. The V and J genes are TRBV29-1 and TRBJ1-4; D not certain. CDR3 size: 12 residues. V shed 6 bases and J shed 5 bases, with 10 bases lying between them. In germline, CDR1 is SQVTM, CDR2 ANQGSEA. The chain's CDR3 is CSVRGSNEKLFF. The CDR3 DNA follows: TGCAGCGTCCGGGGTTCCAATGAAAAACTGTTTTTT.

This sequence joins TRBV2 and TRBJ1-1; the D gene is possibly TRBD1 (5 bases). Per germline, CDR1 SNHLY and CDR2 FYNNEI. V was clipped by 6 bases and J by 6 bases, with 11 bases between them. The CDR3 has 12 amino acids. The CDR3 bases are TGTGCCAGCAGGGTAGACAGCCCTGAAGCTTTCTTT. Amino acids: CASRVDSPEAFF.

Remarks on this clone: The germline gene is not matched at one end of the junction; a read error may be the cause. J is TRBJ1-1 and V is TRBV27; perhaps TRBD1 as D (6 bases). CDR1 and CDR2 from the germline V gene are MNHEY and SMNVEV (reference sequence). This CDR3 spans 15 amino acids. This chain's CDR3 is CASSLRDTRNSEAFF. The CDR3 coding sequence is TGTGCCAGCAGTTTGAGGGACACGCGAAACAGTGAAGCTTTCTTT.

The chain has TRBV12-3 or TRBV12-4 and TRBJ2-1; D unresolved. V lost 1 base to trimming and J lost 8 bases, with 6 bases between them. This CDR3 region has 12 residues. CDR3: CASSLGLDEQFF. Here the CDR3 DNA reads TGTGCCAGCAGTTTAGGGCTAGATGAGCAGTTCTTC.

This clone was counted a few times. The chain carries TRBV14 and TRBJ1-1, with unresolved D. From germline, CDR1 is SGHDN and CDR2 FVKESK. This CDR3 is 12 amino acids long. Trimming left V 8 bases short and J 0 bases short, with 7 bases between. CDR3 residues: CASGQLNTEAFF. The CDR3 nucleotides read TGTGCCAGCGGGCAGCTGAACACTGAAGCTTTCTTT.

The chain recombines TRBV24-1 with TRBJ2-2; TRBD1 agrees at 8 bases. CDR1 is KGHDR and CDR2 is SFDVKD in the germline V gene. J lost 3 bases, V lost 7 bases, and 6 bases had no gene match. The CDR3 consists of 15 residues. The CDR3 spells CATRSGQGDTGELFF. CDR3 nucleotide sequence: TGTGCCACCAGAAGCGGACAGGGCGACACCGGGGAGCTGTTTTTT.

The rearrangement links TRBV5-6 to TRBJ1-2; possible D gene TRBD1, 5 bases. Trimming took 1 base from V and 9 from J, leaving 10 bases between them. The germline gives CDR1 SGHDT, CDR2 YYEEEE. This CDR3 region has 12 residues. The CDR3 region has the DNA TGTGCCAGCAGCTTGCAGGGTGGCAGCTACACCTTC. It encodes CASSLQGGSYTF.

The rearrangement links TRBV5-1 to TRBJ1-3, with 9 bases identical to TRBD1. Germline CDR1 and CDR2: SGHRS and YFSETQ. This CDR3 has 18 residues. J was trimmed by 4 bases and V by 0 bases; bases with no gene match: 11. CDR3 sequence reads: CASSLDGTGPTGGNTIYF. The CDR3 coding sequence is TGCGCCAGCAGCTTGGATGGGACAGGGCCAACTGGAGGAAACACCATATATTTT.

CDR3 DNA sequence: TGTGCCAGCAGTGGGGATACCTACAATGAGCAGTTCTTC. It specifies CASSGDTYNEQFF. This chain uses TRBV25-1 with TRBJ2-1, with D hard to call. V shed 4 bases and J shed 2 bases, with 6 bases lying between them. Germline assignment: CDR1 MGHDK and CDR2 SYGVNS. The CDR3 is 13 amino acids.

This chain uses TRBV20-1 with TRBJ1-2, with D tentatively TRBD1 (5 bases). Germline lookup yields CDR1 DFQATT and CDR2 SNEGSKA (reference sequence). V lost 0 bases and J lost 8, with 7 bases in between. The length of the CDR3 is 11 residues. CDR3 protein: CSARERTGYTF. The CDR3 DNA follows: TGCAGTGCTAGAGAAAGGACAGGCTACACCTTC.

The chain has TRBV9 and TRBJ1-3; D gene ambiguous. CDR1 and CDR2 (germline): SGDLS, YYNGEE. The ends were cut back, 0 bases at V and 4 bases at J, with 11 bases in the middle. CDR3 length: 15 amino acids. The CDR3 bases are TGTGCCAGCAGCGTAGGGAGTAGATCCGGAAACACCATATATTTT. Its protein is CASSVGSRSGNTIYF. Variable domain in full (rest from reference TRBV9 and TRBJ1-3): DSGVTQTPKHLITATGQRVTLRCSPRSGDLSVYWYQQSLDQGLQFLIQYYNGEERAKGNILERFSAQQFPDLHSELNLSSLELGDSALYFCASSVGSRSGNTIYFGEGSWLTVV.

The rearrangement uses TRBV9 and TRBJ2-3; D is ambiguous. This CDR3 is built from 12 residues. V lost 0 bases, J lost 6 bases, and 5 bases lay in between. CDR1 and CDR2 (germline): SGDLS, YYNGEE. CDR3 nucleotide sequence: TGTGCCAGCAGCGTAGCAACTGATACGCAGTATTTT. It encodes CASSVATDTQYF.

The chain links TRBV5-1 to TRBJ1-1, with 9 nucleotides matching TRBD1. This CDR3 spans 15 amino acids. CDR1 is SGHRS, CDR2 YFSETQ, per germline. The ends lost 5 bases at V and 7 bases at J; junction bases unmatched: 12. The CDR3 loop reads CASSKQGAIHGEAFF. The CDR3 nucleotides are TGCGCCAGCAGTAAACAGGGGGCCATCCACGGTGAAGCTTTCTTT.

V is TRBV5-6 and J is TRBJ2-7, with D unresolved. CDR1 SGHDT and CDR2 YYEEEE come from the germline V gene. CDR3 size: 13 residues. V lost 4 bases and J lost 3, with 11 bases in between. CDR3 amino acids: CASSHQTVYEQYF. CDR3 DNA sequence: TGTGCCAGCAGCCATCAGACGGTCTACGAGCAGTACTTC.